Shown below are 8 T cell receptor beta chains from a single sample sequenced in a study of T-cell memory formation after mild COVID-19 (dated by TCRdb to about 2021). Receptor amplification or capture employed 5' RACE. This sample was sequenced with an Illumina NovaSeq 6000. TCRdb's own reprocessing of the public reads used fastp at Q25 and MiXCR and kept productive beta chains. Here each entry gathers all rows of one CDR3 protein and keeps the most common genes and DNA. This sample comprises 40,000 or so distinct CDR3 sequences, around 6.6% of them detected only once. Jointly, the top ten make up about 0.8% of the sample. The sequenced material came from PBMCs or a T cell subset sorted from them (not recorded which). These receptors were obtained from an adult who had mild COVID-19 (a few samples of this study predate the infection). The sample titles of this study are shuffled in the database, so cell type and time point are left out.

At least ten counts were recorded for this clonotype. The chain is built from TRBV7-9 and TRBJ2-5; tentatively, D is TRBD1 (6 bases). CDR3 length equals 11 residues. The germline V gene has CDR1 SEHNR and CDR2 FQNEAQ (reference sequence). V was trimmed by 10 bases and J by 2 bases, leaving 8 bases between them. CDR3 loop: CATTGQETQYF. The DNA of the CDR3 is TGTGCCACGACAGGACAAGAGACCCAGTACTTC.

This clonotype was counted many times. This chain joins TRBV11-2 and TRBJ2-7; no reliable D call. V was trimmed by 1 base and J by 2 bases, leaving 9 bases between them. The CDR3 is 14 residues long. Germline V gives CDR1 SGHAT, CDR2 FQNNGV. As DNA, the CDR3 is TGTGCCAGCAGCTTAGGCCGTGGACCCTACGAGCAGTACTTC. It translates to CASSLGRGPYEQYF.

This clonotype came up many times. The V gene is TRBV5-1, the J gene TRBJ2-1; 8 bases fit TRBD1. V shed 1 base, J shed 10 bases, and the junction held 1 base outside the gene matches. This CDR3 comprises 12 residues. CDR1 and CDR2 from the germline V gene are SGHRS and YFSETQ. DNA for the CDR3: TGCGCCAGCAGCTTGACAGGGGGGGAGCAGTTCTTC. It translates to CASSLTGGEQFF.

J is TRBJ2-2 and V is TRBV6-5, with D possibly matching TRBD2 (7 bases). V lost 10 bases and J 4 bases, leaving 19 bases between the germline ends. Germline values: CDR1 MNHEY, CDR2 SVGAGI. This CDR3 region has 15 residues. The CDR3 DNA is TGTGCCACCTCGCCTGAGGGGGGGCGCACCGGGGAGCTGTTTTTT. As protein: CATSPEGGRTGELFF.

This clonotype was observed at least ten times. V is TRBV6-5 and J is TRBJ2-7; 7 nucleotides align to TRBD2. Germline assignment: CDR1 MNHEY and CDR2 SVGAGI. Trimming cost V 6 bases and J 6 bases; bases outside gene matches: 11. The CDR3 has 14 amino acids. CDR3 sequence reads: CASRAGRVKSEQYF. CDR3 nucleotides: TGTGCCAGCAGGGCGGGGAGGGTGAAGTCCGAGCAGTACTTC.

The sample holds many counts of this clonotype. The gene calls are TRBV7-3 and TRBJ2-1; TRBD1 aligns across 8 bases. V lost 6 bases to trimming and J lost 5 bases; unmatched junction nucleotides: 9. This CDR3 region has 15 residues. The germline V gene encodes CDR1 SGHTA and CDR2 FQGTGA. For the CDR3, the DNA is TGTGCCAGCAGTCCAGGGGGCAGGTCGGACAATGAGCAGTTCTTC. Encoded protein: CASSPGGRSDNEQFF.

This clonotype was counted many times. The chain is built from TRBV7-2 and TRBJ2-5, with D perhaps TRBD2 (6 bases). V was pared by 2 bases and J by 5 bases, with 9 bases between. The CDR3 covers 13 residues. CDR1 is SGHTA and CDR2 is FQGNSA in the germline V gene. CDR3 coding DNA: TGTGCCAGCAGCTTATCAGGGAGGGAGACCCAGTACTTC. Its translation is CASSLSGRETQYF. The full variable domain, rest sourced from reference TRBV7-2 and TRBJ2-5, is GAGVSQSPSNKVTEKGKDVELRCDPISGHTALYWYRQSLGQGLEFLIYFQGNSAPDKSGLPSDRFSAERTGGSVSTLTIQRTQQEDSAVYLCASSLSGRETQYFGPGTRLLVL.

This clonotype was seen repeatedly, ten times or more. The genes are TRBV7-2 and TRBJ2-1, with 11 nucleotides matching TRBD2. V dropped 0 bases and J dropped 3; count of bases not matched to a gene: 7. The CDR3 length is 18 residues. From germline, CDR1 is SGHTA and CDR2 FQGNSA. The CDR3 region is CASSLAGGTSGLYNEQFF. The CDR3 nucleotides are TGTGCCAGCAGCTTAGCGGGCGGGACTAGCGGCCTCTACAATGAGCAGTTCTTC.